This T cell receptor beta chain was observed in a study of circulating and synovial CD4+ cells in juvenile arthritis (dated by TCRdb to the mid-2010s). Concerning the study at large: Within each patient, the TCRbeta CDR3 repertoires of synovial CD4 T cells, bulk blood CD4 T cells and circulating HLA-DR+ CD4 T cells were compared. Repertoire sequencing was performed with the aim of confirming enrichment of synovial clonotypes in a circulating synovial-like CD4 T cell subset.

The sequenced samples were obtained from patients with active juvenile idiopathic arthritis. Cells were sorted immediately after thawing, with dead cells excluded using Live/Dead Fixable Near-IR Stain. Libraries came from the immunoSEQ multiplex PCR assay. An external provider performed TCRbeta CDR3 sequencing as a commercial service. The study's processing was this. The analyses used productive nucleotide sequences together with amino acid sequences obtained by in silico translation. Diversity was measured as Renyi entropy over a range of alpha values, and the median of 200 repeated subsamples was taken to equalise sample size. For clustering, the distance between each pair of repertoires was computed as one minus the Chao-modified Jaccard index, which corrected for under-sampling. Frequency-weighted overlap with synovial clonotypes was computed at 200 sample sizes with 200 draws without replacement at each size, and the value at the size of the smaller sample was reported. TCRdb carries this immuneACCESS record with in-frame sequences only. Its versions omit some clonotypes, under half of them owing to an unresolved V gene in the studies checked, with the rest unexplained. V and J calls and clone size are given by that table; D and trimming were obtained from the DNA. The sample contains tens of thousands of clones, just over 90% of them found a single time. The ten largest clonotypes hold about 3% of the sample.

Study-level results and caveats: Circulating pathogenic-like lymphocytes clustered together with synovial T cells and shared a substantially larger fraction of CDR3 sequences with synovium than bulk blood did. Because overlap with synovium rose as sequencing depth increased, the measured fractions of shared clonotypes likely underestimated the overlap of the full repertoire. No difference between circulating pathogenic-like lymphocytes and bulk blood T cells was detected by traditional Vbeta family usage analysis. CPL and bulk blood CD4 samples differed in T cell genome counts by at least an order of magnitude, so sample-size effects were addressed. Synovial and circulating pathogenic-like lymphocyte repertoires were less diverse than bulk blood CD4 repertoires, with some CPL samples as oligoclonal as synovium.

The CDR3 goes from the cysteine to the phenylalanine over 15 residues. The retained sequence is limited to the CDR3, 45 bases, with the frame set at the first base. Sequences MGHRA (CDR1) and YSYEKL (CDR2) are obtained from the germline V gene. Unmatched junction bases come to 6, with V trimmed by 4 bases and J by 4 bases. For this clone: What this receptor recognizes is not known. The sample holds no much larger clone one base away, and base qualities are not on file.

The sequence is built from TRBV4-1 and TRBJ1-2; TRBD1 lines up with 10 middle nucleotides. The clonotype originates from a human donor with juvenile idiopathic arthritis. Source material: CD4+ T cells from blood. This receptor carries the CDR3 CASSPRQGASYGYTF. DNA sequence: TGCGCCAGCAGCCCCCGACAGGGGGCCAGCTATGGCTACACCTTC.